One and the same sample provided the 23 T cell receptor beta chains below, sequenced in a study of T cell responses to AZD1222 COVID-19 vaccine. The protocol was immunoSEQ multiplex PCR, while the TCRdb copy is restricted to in-frame clones and leaves out a portion. Of roughly 55,000 clones listed, 89% are singletons. This specimen consisted of peripheral blood, obtained on day 0 of AZD1222 vaccination. All receptors come from an adult in good health.

The chain links TRBV24-1 to TRBJ1-5; 9 nucleotides line up with TRBD1. V gave up 3 bases and J gave up 0 bases; unmatched junction bases: 8. This CDR3 has 18 residues. Germline CDR1 and CDR2: KGHDR and SFDVKD. The DNA of the CDR3 is TGTGCCACCAGTGATCCCACAGGGGGCCCGGATAGCAATCAGCCCCAGCATTTT. It yields the protein CATSDPTGGPDSNQPQHF.

This rearrangement joins TRBV5-1 to TRBJ2-5, with TRBD2 matching over 8 bases. Germline CDR1 is SGHRS and CDR2 is YFSETQ. The CDR3 length is 14 residues. Germline trimming cut 4 bases from V and 1 base from J; bases unmatched to any gene: 3. The CDR3 loop is CASSVREAQETQYF. The CDR3 DNA reads as TGCGCCAGCAGCGTGCGGGAGGCCCAAGAGACCCAGTACTTC.

Written as DNA, the CDR3 is TGTGCCAGCAGCCTGACAGGGCCCCTATCCTACGAGCAGTACTTC. Its translation is CASSLTGPLSYEQYF. This chain joins TRBV28 and TRBJ2-7, with TRBD1 matching over 7 bases. V was clipped by 6 bases and J by 1 base; unmatched bases: 9. This CDR3 contains 15 residues. The V gene's germline CDR1 is MDHEN and CDR2 SYDVKM.

A few counts support this clone. The chain links TRBV5-4 to TRBJ2-2; the match to TRBD2 covers 8 bases. J gave up 3 bases and V 4 bases, and 5 bases lay outside the gene matches. CDR3 length equals 15 residues. CDR1 is SGHNT and CDR2 is YYREEE in the germline V gene (reference sequence). The CDR3 is CASSPGLVYTGELFF. As DNA, the CDR3 is TGTGCCAGCAGCCCGGGACTAGTATACACCGGGGAGCTGTTTTTT.

The gene calls are TRBV7-9 and TRBJ1-1; D not resolved. There are 16 residues in the CDR3. V lost 3 bases and J lost 0, with 14 bases in between. Germline V gene sequence: CDR1 SEHNR, CDR2 FQNEAQ (reference sequence). The CDR3 sequence is CASSLIGNPMNTEAFF. The DNA of the CDR3 is TGTGCCAGCAGCTTGATAGGGAACCCAATGAACACTGAAGCTTTCTTT.

The chain links TRBV19 to TRBJ1-5; 11 bases line up with TRBD1. CDR3 length: 18 amino acids. V was pared by 3 bases and J by 5 bases, with 12 bases of the junction left unmatched. Germline V gene data show CDR1 as LNHDA and CDR2 as SQIVND (reference sequence). The CDR3 sequence: CASSMFGQGASHHQPQHF. CDR3 DNA sequence: TGTGCCAGTAGTATGTTCGGACAGGGGGCTAGCCATCATCAGCCCCAGCATTTT.

This clone was observed a single time. The chain links TRBV28 to TRBJ1-5, with D maybe TRBD1 (5 bases). The CDR3 is 17 residues long. Trimming stripped 3 bases from V and 0 bases from J, with 15 bases between. From germline, CDR1 is MDHEN and CDR2 SYDVKM. This CDR3 reads CASSFPNRGYSNQPQHF. The CDR3 bases are TGTGCCAGCAGTTTTCCGAACCGGGGCTATAGCAATCAGCCCCAGCATTTT.

V usage is TRBV28 and J usage is TRBJ1-4; D is undetermined. Germline V lookup: CDR1 MDHEN, CDR2 SYDVKM. Trimming took 4 bases from V and 8 from J, leaving 17 bases between them. The CDR3 extends over 15 amino acids. Here the CDR3 reads CASSYNLGITEKLFF. In DNA, the CDR3 is TGTGCCAGCAGTTATAACCTTGGGATAACCGAAAAACTGTTTTTT.

The rearrangement uses TRBV6-5 and TRBJ1-1; the match to TRBD1 covers 7 bases. J lost 9 bases, V lost 5 bases, and 6 bases had no gene match. CDR1 and CDR2 (germline): MNHEY, SVGAGI. There are 12 residues in the CDR3. The CDR3 DNA follows: TGTGCCAGCAGTCCCCGACAGGGCCAAGCTTTCTTT. Translation: CASSPRQGQAFF.

J is TRBJ2-1 and V is TRBV7-2, with D perhaps matching TRBD2 (5 bases). Germline-derived CDR1 and CDR2 are SGHTA and FQGNSA. The CDR3 consists of 15 residues. V was clipped by 8 bases and J by 0 bases, with 14 bases between them. Here the CDR3 DNA reads TGTGCCAGCTCCTACCGGGATCTCTCCTACAATGAGCAGTTCTTC. Translation gives CASSYRDLSYNEQFF.

V gene TRBV27 combines with J gene TRBJ2-7; TRBD2 matches 11 bases. CDR3 length: 17 residues. V shed 7 bases and J 5 bases; nucleotides not matched to a gene: 16. Germline loops: CDR1 MNHEY, CDR2 SMNVEV (reference sequence). The CDR3 region is CASNLSGVGTSGHEQYF. CDR3 coding DNA: TGTGCCAGCAACCTCTCCGGTGTTGGGACTAGCGGACACGAGCAGTACTTC.

J is TRBJ2-7 and V is TRBV7-2; D perhaps matches TRBD1 (5 bases). This CDR3 has 13 residues. V lost 4 bases and J lost 5, with 12 bases in between. CDR1 and CDR2 (germline): SGHTA, FQGNSA. The CDR3 sequence is CASSSRQTNEQYF. CDR3 DNA: TGTGCCAGCAGCTCCAGACAGACCAACGAGCAGTACTTC.

This chain connects TRBV29-1 to TRBJ1-1; 12 bases match TRBD1. The V segment lost 7 bases and the J segment 4 bases; nucleotides outside the gene matches: 10. The CDR3 is 15 amino acids. Germline V gives CDR1 SQVTM, CDR2 ANQGSEA. This CDR3 reads CSAMGTGGRSTEAFF. In DNA, the CDR3 is TGCAGCGCTATGGGGACAGGGGGCCGGAGCACTGAAGCTTTCTTT.

The chain has TRBV11-2 and TRBJ1-5, with TRBD1 identical over 7 bases. The V and J ends lost 1 base and 4 bases, in that order; junction bases with no gene match: 4. Germline-derived CDR1 and CDR2 are SGHAT and FQNNGV. CDR3 length equals 15 residues. The CDR3 sequence is CASSLGQGPNQPQHF. DNA of the CDR3: TGTGCCAGCAGCTTAGGACAGGGACCAAATCAGCCCCAGCATTTT.

The rearrangement links TRBV28 to TRBJ2-1; TRBD2 matches 7 bases. The CDR3 has 14 residues. CDR1 and CDR2 from the germline V gene are MDHEN and SYDVKM. Trimming removed 5 bases from V and 8 bases from J; junction bases left unmatched: 9. In DNA, the CDR3 is TGTGCCAGCAGTCCCGGCGGGAGAATCCATGAGCAGTTCTTC. Translating gives CASSPGGRIHEQFF.

Comment on this clone: Other DNA sequences from this sample encode an identical CDR3 as well. The chain has TRBV28 and TRBJ1-1; D is possibly TRBD1 (5 bases). The CDR3 is made up of 14 amino acids. V lost 0 bases to trimming and J lost 1 base, with 6 bases between them. The germline V gene encodes CDR1 MDHEN and CDR2 SYDVKM. Written as DNA, the CDR3 is TGTGCCAGCAGTTTATGGGGGGGGAACACTGAAGCTTTCTTT. Encoded protein: CASSLWGGNTEAFF.

The rearrangement joins TRBV5-1 to TRBJ2-7, with D perhaps TRBD2 (6 bases). Germline V gives CDR1 SGHRS, CDR2 YFSETQ. The V gene lost 5 bases and the J gene lost 4 bases, with 22 bases spanning the gap. This CDR3 contains 16 residues. CDR3 amino acids: CASRRGLSGGIYEQYF. In DNA form, the CDR3 reads TGCGCCAGCAGAAGGGGACTCTCGGGCGGAATTTACGAGCAGTACTTC.

The CDR3 DNA reads as TGTGCCAGTAGCCGGGGGCGGATGAACACTGAAGCTTTCTTT. Translating gives CASSRGRMNTEAFF. This rearrangement joins TRBV19 to TRBJ1-1, with a weak D call TRBD1 (6 bases). Between the trimmed V and J ends, which lost 6 bases and 0 bases, there was a span of 11 bases. The CDR3 has 14 amino acids. Germline V gene lookup returns CDR1 LNHDA and CDR2 SQIVND (reference sequence).

The V and J genes are TRBV10-2 and TRBJ1-5; perhaps TRBD1 as D (5 bases). The length of the CDR3 is 17 residues. V was clipped by 3 bases and J by 1 base, with 16 bases between them. The germline V gene encodes CDR1 WSHSY and CDR2 SAAADI. The CDR3 DNA follows: TGCGCCAGCAGTGATCGGAACGCTCGGGGCAGCAATCAGCCCCAGCATTTT. This encodes CASSDRNARGSNQPQHF.

This chain connects TRBV24-1 to TRBJ2-2; 10 bases are shared with TRBD1. Germline V gene sequence: CDR1 KGHDR, CDR2 SFDVKD. Unmatched junction bases numbered 4, after V lost 1 base and J lost 6 bases. The CDR3 sequence is 16 residues long. CDR3 region: CATSDFVTGGSGELFF. The CDR3 region has the DNA TGTGCCACCAGTGATTTTGTGACAGGGGGCTCCGGGGAGCTGTTTTTT.

J is TRBJ2-2 and V is TRBV27, with D tentatively TRBD1 (6 bases). Germline V gene data show CDR1 as MNHEY and CDR2 as SMNVEV (reference sequence). The CDR3 consists of 14 residues. Trimming pared 6 bases from V and 6 bases from J, leaving 14 bases between. The CDR3 is CASSPYRVAGELFF. Written as DNA, the CDR3 is TGTGCCAGCAGCCCCTACAGGGTGGCCGGGGAGCTGTTTTTT.

The CDR3 sequence: CASSYSIATDTQYF. CDR3 sequence (DNA): TGTGCCAGCAGTTACTCGATAGCCACAGATACGCAGTATTTT. The chain recombines TRBV6-5 with TRBJ2-3, with D hard to call. Germline lookup yields CDR1 MNHEY and CDR2 SVGAGI. CDR3 length: 14 amino acids. Trimming left V 0 bases short and J 2 bases short, with 6 bases between.

The chain joins TRBV3-1 (or the pseudogene TRBV3-2) to TRBJ2-2; D may be TRBD2 (6 bases). Germline CDR1 is LGHDT and CDR2 is YNNKEL (reference sequence). CDR3 length: 17 residues. V was cut by 4 bases and J by 2 bases, with 17 bases left in between. In DNA form, the CDR3 reads TGTGCCAGCAGCCCCCCTTTACCTAGCGAAAACACCGGGGAGCTGTTTTTT. This encodes CASSPPLPSENTGELFF.